The 27 T cell receptor beta chains presented below share a single source sample, sequenced in a study of control samples from healthy donors and cancer patients. The repertoire was sequenced with immunoSEQ multiplex PCR; TCRdb's copy has only in-frame clones and lacks some. Altogether about 160,000 clones are present, more than 85% being singletons, with the ten largest covering roughly 0.7%. Specimen: blood. The receptors here all came from a woman aged 30 to 39 in good health.

The chain recombines TRBV6-5 with TRBJ1-5, with a tentative D call TRBD1 (5 bases). The CDR3 spans 15 residues. Germline loops: CDR1 MNHEY, CDR2 SVGAGI. Trimming removed 7 bases at V and 6 bases at J, with 19 bases between. The CDR3 here is CASKEGWGFGQPQHF. The DNA for the CDR3 is TGTGCCAGCAAGGAGGGGTGGGGTTTTGGTCAGCCCCAGCATTTT.

This clone was seen only once. The rearrangement joins TRBV5-1 to TRBJ2-3, with 7 positions matching TRBD2. J was trimmed by 2 bases and V by 5 bases; bases with no gene match: 11. Germline-derived CDR1 and CDR2 are SGHRS and YFSETQ. The CDR3 runs 16 residues. CDR3 sequence (DNA): TGCGCCAGCAGGTCTGGCGGGAGTCACCCCACAGATACGCAGTATTTT. This sequence encodes CASRSGGSHPTDTQYF.

This rearrangement joins TRBV25-1 to TRBJ1-4; D remains unclear. The CDR3 covers 14 residues. Germline assignment: CDR1 MGHDK and CDR2 SYGVNS. V gave up 6 bases and J gave up 8 bases, with 16 bases separating them. The CDR3 loop is CASSDTSFDEKLFF. CDR3 bases: TGTGCCAGCAGCGACACCTCTTTTGACGAAAAACTGTTTTTT.

The V call is TRBV19, the J call TRBJ1-2; 7 bases agree with TRBD1. The CDR3 runs to 14 residues. J lost 4 bases, V lost 6 bases, and 8 bases had no gene match. The germline V gene encodes CDR1 LNHDA and CDR2 SQIVND (reference sequence). Written as DNA, the CDR3 is TGTGCCAGTAGCTGGGACAGCACATTCTATGGCTACACCTTC. This encodes CASSWDSTFYGYTF. The full variable domain, in which reference TRBV19 and TRBJ1-2 provide the parts outside the CDR3, is DGGITQSPKYLFRKEGQNVTLSCEQNLNHDAMYWYRQDPGQGLRLIYYSQIVNDFQKGDIAEGYSVSREKKESFPLTVTSAQKNPTAFYLCASSWDSTFYGYTFGSGTRLTVV.

The chain employs TRBV4-2 and TRBJ2-3; 9 positions agree with TRBD2. The CDR3 has 17 residues. The V segment lost 1 base and the J segment 2 bases; nucleotides outside the gene matches: 7. Germline loops: CDR1 LGHNA, CDR2 YNFKEQ. This chain's CDR3 is CASSQVRSGRTTDTQYF. The CDR3 DNA reads as TGTGCCAGCAGCCAAGTTCGCAGCGGGAGGACCACAGATACGCAGTATTTT.

The chain is built from TRBV21-1 and TRBJ2-1; the D call TRBD2 from the table was never checked on the DNA. TRBV21-1 is labeled a pseudogene. This CDR3 region has 17 residues. CDR3 sequence: CASSNGGLAGFDNEQFF. The CDR3 DNA follows: TGTGCCAGCAGCAATGGGGGGCTAGCGGGATTCGACAATGAGCAGTTCTTC.

This sequence joins TRBV18 and TRBJ2-3, with TRBD2 identical over 7 bases. With V trimmed by 1 base and J by 4 bases, 2 bases remained unmatched. Germline V gives CDR1 KGHSH, CDR2 LQKENI. The CDR3 consists of 14 residues. The CDR3 sequence is CASSPRGGADTQYF. The CDR3 nucleotides read TGTGCCAGCTCACCACGGGGAGGGGCAGATACGCAGTATTTT. The whole variable domain, filled in from reference TRBV18 and TRBJ2-3, reads NAGVMQNPRHLVRRRGQEARLRCSPMKGHSHVYWYRQLPEEGLKFMVYLQKENIIDESGMPKERFSAEFPKEGPSILRIQQVVRGDSAAYFCASSPRGGADTQYFGPGTRLTVL.

This chain joins TRBV9 and TRBJ1-6; 8 bases fit TRBD1. CDR3 length: 17 residues. Germline V CDR1 and CDR2: SGDLS, YYNGEE. After removal of 2 bases from V and 5 bases from J, the junction contained 9 bases not matched to a gene. The DNA of the CDR3 is TGTGCCAGCAGCGTGACAGGGGCCACGACGCATAATTCACCCCTCCACTTT. This gives the protein CASSVTGATTHNSPLHF.

This CDR3 is CASTSSSNSYEQYF. CDR3 nucleotides: TGTGCCAGCACGTCAAGCTCCAACTCCTACGAGCAGTACTTC. The V gene is TRBV28, the J gene TRBJ2-7; D gene uncertain. Trimming pared 7 bases from V and 0 bases from J, leaving 13 bases between. This CDR3 has 14 amino acids. CDR1 and CDR2 from the germline V gene are MDHEN and SYDVKM.

This rearrangement joins TRBV7-2 to TRBJ2-1, with 11 bases that match TRBD2. This CDR3 is built from 19 residues. V trimming: 1 base; J trimming: 0 bases; junction bases outside the gene matches: 8. The germline V gene encodes CDR1 SGHTA and CDR2 FQGNSA. The CDR3: CASSLVLAGGRSSYNEQFF. CDR3 DNA sequence: TGTGCCAGCAGCTTAGTTCTAGCGGGAGGTCGAAGCTCCTACAATGAGCAGTTCTTC.

This clone was counted a single time. The chain has TRBV29-1 and TRBJ2-7, with D possibly TRBD2 on 6 matching bases. The CDR3 runs 11 residues. The V end was cut by 7 bases, the J end by 7 bases, with 14 bases between. Germline-derived CDR1 and CDR2 are SQVTM and ANQGSEA. The chain's CDR3 is CSAHRGIEQYF. DNA of the CDR3: TGCAGCGCCCACCGGGGGATAGAGCAGTACTTC.

The rearrangement uses TRBV20-1 and TRBJ2-7; tentative D call: TRBD2 (5 bases). In germline, CDR1 is DFQATT, CDR2 SNEGSKA (reference sequence). V was shortened by 6 bases and J by 5 bases, with 17 bases between the two germline ends. There are 13 residues in the CDR3. CDR3 bases: TGCAGTGCCAGTAATGTGGGAGAGGACGAGCAGTACTTC. Residues: CSASNVGEDEQYF.

This chain uses TRBV19 with TRBJ1-5, with TRBD1 as a possible D gene (5 bases). Looked up from germline, CDR1 is LNHDA and CDR2 is SQIVND (reference sequence). The CDR3 totals 15 residues. V dropped 7 bases and J dropped 0 bases, with 13 bases sitting between them. As DNA, the CDR3 is TGTGCCAGTAACAAAGGGGCCTATAGCAATCAGCCCCAGCATTTT. This encodes CASNKGAYSNQPQHF.

The chain carries TRBV11-3 and TRBJ2-2, with TRBD2 as a possible D gene (5 bases). The CDR3 has 15 amino acids. CDR1 is SGHNT, CDR2 YENEEA, per germline. Trimming stripped 1 base from V and 2 bases from J, with 8 bases between. CDR3 loop: CASSLGTLNTGELFF. The CDR3 DNA reads TGTGCCAGCAGCTTAGGGACTCTTAACACCGGGGAGCTGTTTTTT.

In this sample, this clone turned up once. CDR3 coding DNA: TGTGCCAGCAGCGTAGTAGCGCTTGGAGGGGAGCAGTACTTC. It is translated as CASSVVALGGEQYF. The chain recombines TRBV9 with TRBJ2-7; possibly TRBD2 for D (6 bases). V was pared by 0 bases and J by 7 bases, with 14 bases between. The CDR3 is made up of 14 amino acids. The germline gives CDR1 SGDLS, CDR2 YYNGEE.

The V call is TRBV5-1, the J call TRBJ2-3, with 8 bases matching TRBD1. Trimming took 2 bases from V and 4 from J; bases not matched to a gene: 12. The CDR3 contains 17 residues. Looked up from germline, CDR1 is SGHRS and CDR2 is YFSETQ. CDR3 DNA sequence: TGCGCCAGCAGCTTAGGACAGGGCACTCTCGATGCAGATACGCAGTATTTT. It codes for CASSLGQGTLDADTQYF.

This rearrangement joins TRBV19 to TRBJ1-5, with TRBD1 identical over 9 bases. The CDR3 is 17 residues long. After removal of 3 bases from V and 4 bases from J, the junction contained 10 bases not matched to a gene. Germline assignment: CDR1 LNHDA and CDR2 SQIVND (reference sequence). CDR3 amino acids: CASSMRVQGASNQPQHF. CDR3 in DNA: TGTGCCAGTAGTATGAGGGTACAGGGGGCGTCTAATCAGCCCCAGCATTTT.

About this clone: Distinct nucleotide sequences in the sample also encode this CDR3. The rearrangement joins TRBV6-5 to TRBJ1-6; no clear D. The germline gives CDR1 MNHEY, CDR2 SVGAGI. CDR3 length: 12 amino acids. Trimming removed 3 bases at V and 6 bases at J, with 3 bases between. CDR3 nucleotide sequence: TGTGCCAGCAGTTATAGTAATTCACCCCTCCACTTT. It specifies CASSYSNSPLHF.

The sample holds one count of this clone. CDR3 coding DNA: TGTGCCAGCACCCCGGGTAGCGGGGTGAACACCGGGGAGCTGTTTTTT. It is translated as CASTPGSGVNTGELFF. V is TRBV27 and J is TRBJ2-2; 8 bases are a match to TRBD2. CDR1 and CDR2 (germline): MNHEY, SMNVEV (reference sequence). V lost 7 bases and J lost 1; bases outside the gene matches: 8. The CDR3 has 16 residues.

The rearrangement uses TRBV19 and TRBJ2-1; 9 nucleotides line up with TRBD2. The CDR3 is 15 residues long. V gave up 3 bases and J gave up 10 bases; unmatched junction bases: 10. CDR1 LNHDA and CDR2 SQIVND come from the germline V gene (reference sequence). The CDR3 DNA is TGTGCCAGTAGTATGGTCACTAGCGGGCATCGAGAGCAGTTCTTC. It translates to CASSMVTSGHREQFF.

This clone was seen once. The J gene is TRBJ2-7, the V gene TRBV4-1; D unclear. The CDR3 runs to 17 residues. The V end was cut by 0 bases, the J end by 0 bases, with 15 bases between. The V gene's germline CDR1 is MGHRA and CDR2 YSYEKL. This chain's CDR3 is CASSQDRVPRYSYEQYF. The DNA of the CDR3 is TGCGCCAGCAGCCAAGATCGGGTTCCCCGATACTCCTACGAGCAGTACTTC.

This clone has a single count. The chain recombines TRBV25-1 with TRBJ1-1; D gene uncertain. CDR3 length equals 13 residues. V gave up 1 base and J gave up 10 bases, with 13 bases separating them. Germline loops: CDR1 MGHDK, CDR2 SYGVNS. In DNA, the CDR3 is TGTGCCAGCAGTGAATGGGCGGCCAAGGGAGCTTTCTTT. Its protein product is CASSEWAAKGAFF.

The V gene is TRBV2, the J gene TRBJ2-1, with TRBD2 matching over 11 bases. The ends lost 5 bases at V and 4 bases at J; junction bases unmatched: 4. The CDR3 spans 15 residues. CDR1 and CDR2 from the germline V gene are SNHLY and FYNNEI. The CDR3 is CASSRTSGQYNEQFF. CDR3 in DNA: TGTGCCAGCAGTCGGACTAGCGGGCAATACAATGAGCAGTTCTTC.

This clone occurred once. The rearrangement uses TRBV7-2 and TRBJ2-7, with D unclear. V was shortened by 3 bases and J by 2 bases, with 2 bases between the two germline ends. The CDR3 is 11 amino acids. Germline values: CDR1 SGHTA, CDR2 FQGNSA. CDR3 nucleotides: TGTGCCAGCAGCTTCGCCTACGAGCAGTACTTC. The encoded protein is CASSFAYEQYF.

The rearrangement joins TRBV5-1 to TRBJ2-2, with 9 positions matching TRBD1. The V and J ends lost 4 bases and 7 bases, in that order; junction bases with no gene match: 11. The CDR3 totals 16 residues. CDR1 is SGHRS, CDR2 YFSETQ, per germline. The CDR3 DNA sequence: TGCGCCAGCAGCGGTGGATACAGGGGGCGGTACGGGGAGCTGTTTTTT. Translated, it gives CASSGGYRGRYGELFF.

V is TRBV19 and J is TRBJ2-1; 14 positions match TRBD2. This CDR3 region has 16 residues. V dropped 4 bases and J dropped 7; count of bases not matched to a gene: 6. The germline V gene has CDR1 LNHDA and CDR2 SQIVND (reference sequence). The CDR3 region is CASSTGLAGDENEQFF. For the CDR3, the DNA is TGTGCCAGTAGTACGGGACTAGCGGGAGACGAGAATGAGCAGTTCTTC. The full variable domain, rest sourced from reference TRBV19 and TRBJ2-1, is DGGITQSPKYLFRKEGQNVTLSCEQNLNHDAMYWYRQDPGQGLRLIYYSQIVNDFQKGDIAEGYSVSREKKESFPLTVTSAQKNPTAFYLCASSTGLAGDENEQFFGPGTRLTVL.

The V and J genes are TRBV27 and TRBJ1-1; 7 bases are shared with TRBD1. The CDR3 is 13 amino acids. Trimming cost V 8 bases and J 7 bases; bases outside gene matches: 10. CDR1 is MNHEY, CDR2 SMNVEV, per germline (reference sequence). In DNA, the CDR3 is TGTGCCAGCTCTGGACAGGCAAACCATGAAGCTTTCTTT. It codes for CASSGQANHEAFF.